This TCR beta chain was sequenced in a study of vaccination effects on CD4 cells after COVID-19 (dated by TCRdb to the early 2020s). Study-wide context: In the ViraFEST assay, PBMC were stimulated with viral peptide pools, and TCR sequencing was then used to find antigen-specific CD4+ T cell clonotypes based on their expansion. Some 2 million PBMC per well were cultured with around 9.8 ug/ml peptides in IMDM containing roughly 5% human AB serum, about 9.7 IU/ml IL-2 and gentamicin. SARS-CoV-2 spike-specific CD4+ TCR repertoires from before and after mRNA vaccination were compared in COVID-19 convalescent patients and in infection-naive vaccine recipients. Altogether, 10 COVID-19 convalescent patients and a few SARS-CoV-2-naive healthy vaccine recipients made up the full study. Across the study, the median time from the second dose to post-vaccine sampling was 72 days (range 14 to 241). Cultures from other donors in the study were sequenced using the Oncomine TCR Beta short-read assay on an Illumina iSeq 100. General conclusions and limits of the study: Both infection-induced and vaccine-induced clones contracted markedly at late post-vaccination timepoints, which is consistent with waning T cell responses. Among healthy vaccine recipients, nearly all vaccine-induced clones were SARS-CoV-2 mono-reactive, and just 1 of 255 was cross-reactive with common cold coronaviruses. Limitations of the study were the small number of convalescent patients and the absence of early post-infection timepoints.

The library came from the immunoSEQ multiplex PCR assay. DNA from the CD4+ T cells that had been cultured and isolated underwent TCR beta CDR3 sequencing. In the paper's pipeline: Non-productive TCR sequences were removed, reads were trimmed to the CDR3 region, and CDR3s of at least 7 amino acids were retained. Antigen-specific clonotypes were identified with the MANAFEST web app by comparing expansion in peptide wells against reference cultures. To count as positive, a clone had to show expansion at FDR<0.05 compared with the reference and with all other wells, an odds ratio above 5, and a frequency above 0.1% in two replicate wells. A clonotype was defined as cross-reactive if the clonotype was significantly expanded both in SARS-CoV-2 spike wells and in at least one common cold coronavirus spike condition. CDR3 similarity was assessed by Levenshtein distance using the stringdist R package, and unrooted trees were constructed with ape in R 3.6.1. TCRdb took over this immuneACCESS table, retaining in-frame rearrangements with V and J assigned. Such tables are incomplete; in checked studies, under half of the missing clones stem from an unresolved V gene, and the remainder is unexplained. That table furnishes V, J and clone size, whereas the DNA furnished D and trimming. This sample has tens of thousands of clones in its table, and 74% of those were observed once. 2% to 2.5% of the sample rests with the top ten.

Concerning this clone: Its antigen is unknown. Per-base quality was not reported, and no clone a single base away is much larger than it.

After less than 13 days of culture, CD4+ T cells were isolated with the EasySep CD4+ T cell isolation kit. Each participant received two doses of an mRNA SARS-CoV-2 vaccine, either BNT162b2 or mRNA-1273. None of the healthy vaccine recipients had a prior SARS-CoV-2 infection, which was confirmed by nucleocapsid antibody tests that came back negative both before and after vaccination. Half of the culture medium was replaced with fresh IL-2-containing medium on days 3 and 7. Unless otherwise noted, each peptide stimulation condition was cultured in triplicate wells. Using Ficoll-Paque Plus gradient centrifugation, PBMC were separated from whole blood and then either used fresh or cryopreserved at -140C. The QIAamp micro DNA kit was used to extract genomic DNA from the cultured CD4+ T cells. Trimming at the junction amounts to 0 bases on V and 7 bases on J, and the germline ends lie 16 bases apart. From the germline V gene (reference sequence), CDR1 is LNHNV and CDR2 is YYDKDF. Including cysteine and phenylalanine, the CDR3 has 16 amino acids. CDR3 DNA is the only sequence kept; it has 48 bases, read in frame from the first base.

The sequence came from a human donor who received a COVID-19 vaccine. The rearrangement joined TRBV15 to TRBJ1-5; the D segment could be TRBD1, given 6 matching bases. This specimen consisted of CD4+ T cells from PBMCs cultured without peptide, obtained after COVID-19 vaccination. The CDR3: CATSRERDIFNQPQHF. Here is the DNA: TGTGCCACCAGCAGAGAGAGGGACATCTTCAACCAGCCCCAGCATTTT.